What follows are 22 T cell receptor beta chains derived from one specimen sequenced in a study of blood T cell repertoires in COVID-19. Data came from immunoSEQ multiplex PCR; TCRdb stores just in-frame clones and leaves some out. The sample consists of around 84,000 clones, around four fifths of them appearing once. Sequenced: peripheral blood. Receptors were obtained from a man older than 75 with active or convalescent COVID-19.

V gene TRBV10-1 combines with J gene TRBJ2-1; D is unresolved. CDR3 length: 13 amino acids. V was trimmed by 4 bases and J by 4 bases, leaving 8 bases between them. Germline V gene data show CDR1 as WNHNN and CDR2 as SYGVQD (reference sequence). CDR3 in amino acids: CASSVAGYNEQFF. The CDR3 DNA is TGCGCCAGCAGTGTAGCCGGTTACAATGAGCAGTTCTTC.

This chain connects TRBV7-2 to TRBJ1-5; D not resolved. The CDR3 is 12 residues long. The V gene's germline CDR1 is SGHTA and CDR2 FQGNSA. V was trimmed by 2 bases and J by 4 bases, leaving 3 bases between them. CDR3 coding DNA: TGTGCCAGCAGCTTACAGAATCAGCCCCAGCATTTT. As protein: CASSLQNQPQHF.

This chain connects TRBV19 to TRBJ2-7, with TRBD1 matching 8 bases. Germline V CDR1 and CDR2: LNHDA, SQIVND (reference sequence). The CDR3 contains 13 residues. V trimming: 4 bases; J trimming: 1 base; junction bases outside the gene matches: 0. Written as DNA, the CDR3 is TGTGCCAGTAGTAGGACAGGGTCCTACGAGCAGTACGTC. Amino acids: CASSRTGSYEQYV.

The rearrangement links TRBV28 to TRBJ1-1, with TRBD1 as a possible D gene (5 bases). The CDR3 loop spans 14 amino acids. The germline gives CDR1 MDHEN, CDR2 SYDVKM. The germline V and J ends were trimmed by 1 base and 4 bases, with 10 bases remaining between them. CDR3 region: CASSLLGGATEAFF. DNA for the CDR3: TGTGCCAGCAGTTTATTGGGGGGAGCCACTGAAGCTTTCTTT.

The V gene is TRBV19, the J gene TRBJ1-1; 7 bases align to TRBD1. CDR1 LNHDA and CDR2 SQIVND come from the germline V gene (reference sequence). Trimming cost V 5 bases and J 1 base; bases outside gene matches: 4. The CDR3 spans 14 residues. The DNA for the CDR3 is TGTGCCAGTAGTTCAAGGGGGCAGAACACTGAAGCTTTCTTT. It yields the protein CASSSRGQNTEAFF.

The chain joins TRBV6-5 to TRBJ2-1, with TRBD2 as a possible D gene (6 bases). Germline V gene lookup returns CDR1 MNHEY and CDR2 SVGAGI. The CDR3 extends over 13 amino acids. Deletions cut 6 bases from V and 7 bases from J, with 13 bases between. DNA for the CDR3: TGTGCCAGCAGGACCGGGGGAAGGAATGAGCAGTTCTTC. Amino acid sequence: CASRTGGRNEQFF.

Only one count was recorded for this clone. The chain is built from TRBV5-1 and TRBJ1-3; 9 bases map to TRBD1. The CDR3 covers 18 residues. The V segment lost 0 bases and the J segment 0 bases; nucleotides outside the gene matches: 7. Germline CDR1 and CDR2: SGHRS and YFSETQ. The CDR3 region is CASSLAEDRGLSGNTIYF. CDR3 nucleotides: TGCGCCAGCAGCTTGGCCGAGGACAGGGGCCTCTCTGGAAACACCATATATTTT.

This sequence joins TRBV5-1 and TRBJ1-1; tentatively, D is TRBD1 (6 bases). The CDR3 has 13 amino acids. Germline values: CDR1 SGHRS, CDR2 YFSETQ. V lost 1 base to trimming and J lost 5 bases, with 9 bases between them. CDR3: CASSLTGLTEAFF. Written as DNA, the CDR3 is TGCGCCAGCAGCTTGACAGGGCTTACTGAAGCTTTCTTT.

The rearrangement joins TRBV5-4 to TRBJ2-7, with D tentatively TRBD1 (5 bases). This CDR3 has 14 amino acids. V was shortened by 4 bases and J by 7 bases, with 18 bases between the two germline ends. Per the germline V gene, CDR1 is SGHNT and CDR2 is YYREEE (reference sequence). This CDR3 is CASSPGARGREQYV. The CDR3 bases are TGTGCCAGCAGCCCTGGGGCTAGGGGCCGGGAGCAGTACGTC.

V is TRBV6-5 and J is TRBJ2-5; the match to TRBD2 covers 12 bases. With V trimmed by 7 bases and J by 5 bases, 5 bases remained unmatched. This CDR3 is built from 14 residues. Per the germline V gene, CDR1 is MNHEY and CDR2 is SVGAGI. CDR3 protein: CASMPSGRGETQYF. As DNA, the CDR3 is TGTGCCAGCATGCCTAGCGGGAGGGGTGAGACCCAGTACTTC.

This clone was picked up one time. The chain links TRBV7-2 to TRBJ2-7, with D possibly being TRBD2 (7 bases). CDR3 length equals 18 residues. With 3 bases removed from V and 2 bases from J, the gap between germline ends came to 23 bases. Germline V gene lookup returns CDR1 SGHTA and CDR2 FQGNSA. The CDR3 reads CASSFGGASRGPPYEQYV. The CDR3 nucleotides read TGTGCCAGCAGCTTTGGGGGGGCCAGTCGTGGTCCTCCCTACGAGCAGTACGTC.

This chain joins TRBV2 and TRBJ1-2; 7 bases are shared with TRBD1. CDR3 length: 12 amino acids. With 6 bases clipped from V and 8 bases from J, the junction kept 6 bases outside the gene matches. The germline gives CDR1 SNHLY, CDR2 FYNNEI. The CDR3 DNA follows: TGTGCCAGCAGAATCGACAGGGCCGGCTACACCTTC. This encodes CASRIDRAGYTF.

The chain recombines TRBV4-1 with TRBJ1-1, with TRBD1 identical over 11 bases. Germline V lookup: CDR1 MGHRA, CDR2 YSYEKL. The ends lost 6 bases at V and 5 bases at J; junction bases unmatched: 8. The CDR3 is 15 residues long. CDR3 DNA sequence: TGCGCCAGCAGTTACGGACAGGGGGCAAGAACTGAAGCTTTCTTT. It codes for CASSYGQGARTEAFF.

The chain combines TRBV5-1 with TRBJ1-1, with a tentative D call TRBD1 (5 bases). V was trimmed by 6 bases and J by 6 bases, leaving 21 bases between them. The germline gives CDR1 SGHRS, CDR2 YFSETQ. The CDR3 extends over 15 amino acids. This chain's CDR3 is CASTWRGGFPSEAFF. CDR3 sequence (DNA): TGCGCCAGCACTTGGAGGGGCGGCTTTCCCTCTGAAGCTTTCTTT.

The chain combines TRBV28 with TRBJ1-6, with 8 positions matching TRBD1. Per the germline V gene, CDR1 is MDHEN and CDR2 is SYDVKM. Trimming at V came to 5 bases and at J to 1 base, leaving 13 bases not matched to a gene. The CDR3 covers 19 residues. The CDR3 DNA reads as TGTGCCAGCAGTCCCGGACAGGGAGCCGGGGGGTCCTATAATTCACCCCTCCACTTT. Protein: CASSPGQGAGGSYNSPLHF.

The chain has TRBV18 and TRBJ2-1; D possibly corresponds to TRBD1 (5 bases). V was pared by 1 base and J by 0 bases, with 10 bases between. Germline CDR1 reads KGHSH; CDR2 reads LQKENI. The CDR3 sequence is 16 residues long. The CDR3 here is CASSPLDSSSYNEQFF. The CDR3 bases are TGTGCCAGCTCACCACTTGACAGTAGCTCCTACAATGAGCAGTTCTTC.

Comment on this clone: This specimen includes other DNA sequences encoding the same CDR3. The chain carries TRBV18 and TRBJ1-1; unclear D gene. This CDR3 comprises 13 residues. V lost 3 bases and J 1 base, leaving 6 bases between the germline ends. The germline CDR1 and CDR2 sequences are KGHSH and LQKENI. The CDR3 bases are TGTGCCAGCTCACCCGGGAGGAACACTGAAGCTTTCTTT. It yields the protein CASSPGRNTEAFF.

This rearrangement joins TRBV20-1 to TRBJ2-4; possibly TRBD2 for D (5 bases). The ends were cut back, 3 bases at V and 3 bases at J, with 12 bases in the middle. The germline CDR1 and CDR2 sequences are DFQATT and SNEGSKA (reference sequence). The CDR3 runs 14 residues. This chain's CDR3 is CSASFGSNKNIQYF. The CDR3 coding sequence is TGCAGTGCTAGTTTTGGGAGCAACAAAAACATTCAGTACTTC.

The chain combines TRBV11-2 with TRBJ1-3; no firm D call. The CDR3 sequence is 13 residues long. With 5 bases removed from V and 0 bases from J, the gap between germline ends came to 5 bases. Germline V lookup: CDR1 SGHAT, CDR2 FQNNGV. CDR3 amino acids: CASSGFSGNTIYF. The CDR3 region has the DNA TGTGCCAGCAGCGGCTTCTCTGGAAACACCATATATTTT. The whole variable domain, filled in from reference TRBV11-2 and TRBJ1-3, reads EAGVAQSPRYKIIEKRQSVAFWCNPISGHATLYWYQQILGQGPKLLIQFQNNGVVDDSQLPKDRFSAERLKGVDSTLKIQPAKLEDSAVYLCASSGFSGNTIYFGEGSWLTVV.

This rearrangement joins TRBV7-3 to TRBJ2-1, with D maybe TRBD2 (6 bases). CDR3 length equals 13 residues. V lost 5 bases and J 9 bases, leaving 14 bases between the germline ends. CDR1 is SGHTA and CDR2 is FQGTGA in the germline V gene. This chain's CDR3 is CASSLNRGGEQFF. The CDR3 nucleotides read TGTGCCAGCAGCCTCAATAGGGGAGGTGAGCAGTTCTTC.

J is TRBJ2-3 and V is TRBV10-1, with D possibly matching TRBD2 (6 bases). This CDR3 comprises 16 residues. Per the germline V gene, CDR1 is WNHNN and CDR2 is SYGVQD (reference sequence). Trimming cost V 2 bases and J 1 base, with 13 bases left between them. This CDR3 is CASSEPSVGGTDTQYF. The CDR3 DNA sequence: TGCGCCAGCAGTGAGCCTAGCGTGGGGGGCACAGATACGCAGTATTTT.

The chain recombines TRBV6-5 with TRBJ2-7, with 10 bases matching TRBD1. The CDR3 covers 13 residues. From germline, CDR1 is MNHEY and CDR2 SVGAGI. With V trimmed by 10 bases and J by 7 bases, 10 bases remained unmatched. The CDR3 loop is CATGTGVSWEQYV. The CDR3 DNA reads TGTGCCACCGGGACAGGGGTATCGTGGGAGCAGTACGTC.